Below are 2 T cell receptor beta chains sequenced from a single sample in a study of blood T cell repertoires in COVID-19. Some clones are missing from TCRdb's copy, which holds only in-frame ones; the method was immunoSEQ multiplex PCR. The sample lists some 340,000 clones, around 87% seen once, with approximately 5.3% in the top ten. Sequencing used PBMCs or T cells enriched from blood (not recorded which). The receptors derive from a woman aged 30 to 39 who had recovered from COVID-19.

This chain uses TRBV28 with TRBJ1-6; unclear D gene. CDR1 MDHEN and CDR2 SYDVKM come from the germline V gene. Trimming took 2 bases from V and 9 from J, leaving 14 bases between them. The CDR3 extends over 15 amino acids. CDR3 sequence reads: CASSLGTRRGSPLHF. The CDR3 bases are TGTGCCAGCAGTTTAGGCACGCGGCGAGGTTCACCCCTCCACTTT.

The chain links TRBV14 to TRBJ2-2, with D uncertain. Germline V gives CDR1 SGHDN, CDR2 FVKESK. The CDR3 spans 15 residues. The germline V and J ends were trimmed by 3 bases and 1 base, with 9 bases remaining between them. This chain's CDR3 is CASSHFLRNTGELFF. The CDR3, as DNA: TGTGCCAGCAGCCACTTTCTCAGGAACACCGGGGAGCTGTTTTTT.